This T cell receptor (beta chain) was sequenced during a study of blood T cells in healthy people across ages. Overall study findings and caveats: Versus aged donors, long-lived donors had higher diversity and more naive CD4+ cells.

The second PCR ran roughly 6 to 11 cycles with a sample-barcoded 5' primer and J-beta primers. TCRdb re-derived calls from the 5' RACE reads in MiXCR, one entry per CDR3 protein. This table has around 2 million distinct CDR3 sequences, approximately 40% appearing once. Germline V gives CDR1 SGDLS, CDR2 YYNGEE. CDR3 length equals 16 residues. The germline V and J ends were trimmed by 0 bases and 5 bases, with 17 bases remaining between them. A single count supports this clonotype. Its target is unknown. The rearrangement joins TRBV9 to TRBJ2-5, with D tentatively TRBD2 (5 bases). Sequencing input: blood. The clonotype originates from a human donor in good health. The CDR3: CASSVGGGVGSETQYF. As DNA, the CDR3 is TGTGCCAGCAGCGTAGGGGGTGGAGTGGGGAGTGAGACCCAGTACTTC.